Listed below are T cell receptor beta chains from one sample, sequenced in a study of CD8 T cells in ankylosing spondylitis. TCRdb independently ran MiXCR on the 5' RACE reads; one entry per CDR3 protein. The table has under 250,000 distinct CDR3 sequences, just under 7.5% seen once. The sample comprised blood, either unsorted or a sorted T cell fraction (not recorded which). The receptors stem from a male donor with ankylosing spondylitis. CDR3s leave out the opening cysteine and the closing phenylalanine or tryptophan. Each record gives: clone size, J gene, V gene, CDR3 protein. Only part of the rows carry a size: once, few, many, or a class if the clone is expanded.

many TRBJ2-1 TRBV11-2 ASSFNGNEQF
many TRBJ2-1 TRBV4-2 ASRISYNEQF
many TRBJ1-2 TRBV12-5 ASALGDRGRWGYT
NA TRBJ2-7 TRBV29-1 SVAQGGAWEQY
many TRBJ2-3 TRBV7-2 ASSLVFYGVLTDTQY
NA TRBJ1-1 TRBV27 ASSLGGQGYTEAF
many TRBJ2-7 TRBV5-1 ASSSGQGEYYEQY
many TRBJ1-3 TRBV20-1 SARNPPGTVPRNTIY
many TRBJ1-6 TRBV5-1 ASSSGGSNSPLH
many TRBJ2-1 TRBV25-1 ASSETGRVEQF
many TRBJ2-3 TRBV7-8 ASSTAYLQGVDTQY
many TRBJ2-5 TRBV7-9 ASSLIAETQY
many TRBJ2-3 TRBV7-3 ASSGGGLDTQY
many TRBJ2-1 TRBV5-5 ASSLATMGRNEQF
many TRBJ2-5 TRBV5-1 ASTPRGRETQY
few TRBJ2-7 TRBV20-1 SASIPYEQY
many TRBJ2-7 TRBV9 ASSVGGDSYEQY
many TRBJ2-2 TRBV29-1 SVVDRNTGELF
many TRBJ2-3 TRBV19 ASRGEHTDTQY
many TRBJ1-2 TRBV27 ASSTLGHGYT
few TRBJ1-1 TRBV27 ASSFHLRTEAF
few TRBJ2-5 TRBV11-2 ASQLILTVQETQY
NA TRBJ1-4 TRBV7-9 ASSLRDPTLF
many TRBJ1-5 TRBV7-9 ASSPTTGGDQPQH
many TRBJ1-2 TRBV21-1 ASSKSLSQGLRYGYT
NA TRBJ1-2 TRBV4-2 ASSQGSPWDGYT
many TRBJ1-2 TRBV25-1 ASAPVGGSYGYT
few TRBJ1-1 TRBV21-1 ASSKKSREPGTEAF
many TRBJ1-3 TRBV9 ASSLQGNTIY
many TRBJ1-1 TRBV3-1 ASSQDAFSAGTEAF
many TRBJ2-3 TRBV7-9 ASSFMGDTQY
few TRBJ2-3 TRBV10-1 ASSYAGPWDHSGTDTQY
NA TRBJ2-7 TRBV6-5 ASGSGEDYEQY
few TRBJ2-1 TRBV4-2 ASSHSSASSYNEQF
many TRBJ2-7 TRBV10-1 ASSEPTGEYEQY
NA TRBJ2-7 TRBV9 ASSSGLAGLEQY
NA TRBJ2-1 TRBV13 ASSPKREWNEQF
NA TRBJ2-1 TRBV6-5 ASSLGASYNEQF
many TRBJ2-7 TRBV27 ASSLSRTDSSYEQY
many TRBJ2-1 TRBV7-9 ASSSSRLADSYNEQF
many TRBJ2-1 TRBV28 ASSPTFNEQF
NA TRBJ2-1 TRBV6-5 ASSFGTGVDEQF
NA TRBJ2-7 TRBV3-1 ASSQVGTSGTYEQY
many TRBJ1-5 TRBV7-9 ASSLVGSQPQH
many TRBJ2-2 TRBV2 AIQIPNTGELF
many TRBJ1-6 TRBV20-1 SARDKEEWSPLH
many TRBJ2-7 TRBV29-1 SVLGTSGSPYEQY